The sample holds one count of the clone carrying this T cell receptor beta chain. There are 14 residues in the CDR3. V was pared by 4 bases and J by 8 bases, with 9 bases of the junction left unmatched. CDR1 MDHEN and CDR2 SYDVKM come from the germline V gene. Sequenced by immunoSEQ multiplex PCR; TCRdb stores in-frame clones only, minus some. The table shows hundreds of thousands of clones, with around 87% occurring only once. This record comes from a study of blood T cell repertoires in COVID-19. Study overall: The study drew acute and convalescent COVID-19 samples from the United States, Italy and Spain.

The sequenced sample consisted of PBMCs or T cells enriched from blood (not recorded which). The clonotype was recovered from a woman younger than 35 with acute COVID-19. The chain links TRBV28 to TRBJ1-2, with 8 positions matching TRBD1. CDR3 sequence reads: CASSSLRGLGGYTF. The CDR3 coding sequence is TGTGCCAGCAGTTCGCTCAGGGGGCTCGGGGGCTACACCTTC.